A single sample is the source of the 20 T cell receptor beta chains below, sequenced in a study of beta chain features in type 1 diabetes. These receptors lack a known antigen. Overall study findings and caveats: Shorter TCRB CDR3s, moderately but significantly so, marked every one of the four CD4+ subsets in Type 1 diabetes patients.

Investigators reverse transcribed all isolated RNA, so they sequenced expressed TCRB transcripts. Using immunoSEQ multiplex PCR, the repertoire was profiled, and TCRdb retains in-frame clones only, with some absent. The data contain tens of thousands of clones, roughly 40% of them seen just once; the ten biggest clones take up 1.4%. Sequences were obtained from Tregs from blood. The receptor source for this set is a young man with type 1 diabetes.

A few counts support this clone. This chain connects TRBV5-4 to TRBJ2-6, with 9 bases fitting TRBD1. The germline V gene has CDR1 SGHNT and CDR2 YYREEE (reference sequence). V lost 4 bases, J lost 4 bases, and 9 bases stayed unmatched. The CDR3 is 17 amino acids. The CDR3 DNA sequence: TGTGCCAGCAGCATCGGACAGGGGTCTCACGGGGCCAACGTCCTGACTTTC. Its protein product is CASSIGQGSHGANVLTF.

The V and J genes are TRBV27 and TRBJ2-2; D is possibly TRBD1 (5 bases). Germline CDR1 MNHEY, CDR2 SMNVEV (reference sequence). Trimming stripped 5 bases from V and 6 bases from J, with 13 bases between. CDR3 length equals 14 residues. The CDR3 coding sequence is TGTGCCAGCAGTCCCCTCTTAGGGGCCGGGGAGCTGTTTTTT. This translates into CASSPLLGAGELFF.

This clone has only a few counts. This rearrangement joins TRBV11-1 to TRBJ2-3, with 16 bases aligning to TRBD2. Germline trimming cut 5 bases from V and 6 bases from J; bases unmatched to any gene: 5. From germline, CDR1 is SGHAT and CDR2 FQDESV (reference sequence). The CDR3 is made up of 16 amino acids. This CDR3 reads CASSRGLAGGSDTQYF. CDR3 nucleotide sequence: TGTGCCAGCAGCCGGGGACTAGCGGGAGGGTCGGATACGCAGTATTTT.

V usage is TRBV15 and J usage is TRBJ2-2; 10 bases align to TRBD2. V shed 1 base, J shed 6 bases, and the junction held 5 bases outside the gene matches. Looked up from germline, CDR1 is LNHNV and CDR2 is YYDKDF (reference sequence). The CDR3 extends over 16 amino acids. This CDR3 reads CATSRVLAGAPGELFF. CDR3 coding DNA: TGTGCCACCAGCAGAGTCCTAGCGGGAGCACCCGGGGAGCTGTTTTTT.

The chain couples TRBV7-2 to TRBJ2-7; tentatively, D is TRBD1 (5 bases). CDR1 SGHTA and CDR2 FQGNSA come from the germline V gene. The CDR3 has 14 residues. The V and J ends lost 1 base and 4 bases respectively, with 11 bases between them. Here the CDR3 DNA reads TGTGCCAGCAGCTTAGGAGCAGGGTGGTACGAGCAGTACTTC. Translation: CASSLGAGWYEQYF.

This clone came up a few times. At the DNA level, this CDR3 is encoded by other sequences in the same sample as well. The CDR3 DNA reads TGTGCCAGCAGCCGGGACAGTTCAAACTATGGCTACACCTTC. It specifies CASSRDSSNYGYTF. The J gene is TRBJ1-2, the V gene TRBV6-6; 7 bases match TRBD1. This CDR3 contains 14 residues. V shed 6 bases and J 2 bases; nucleotides not matched to a gene: 6. Germline CDR1 is MNHNY and CDR2 is SVGAGI (reference sequence).

The chain is built from TRBV6-5 and TRBJ2-3, with D possibly TRBD1 on 5 matching bases. CDR3 length: 13 residues. The V gene's germline CDR1 is MNHEY and CDR2 SVGAGI. Trimming stripped 3 bases from V and 3 bases from J, with 7 bases between. The chain's CDR3 is CASSYYRTDTQYF. CDR3 coding DNA: TGTGCCAGCAGTTATTACAGGACAGATACGCAGTATTTT.

This rearrangement joins TRBV18 to TRBJ2-5; TRBD1 matches 9 bases. This CDR3 is built from 15 residues. CDR1 and CDR2 (germline): KGHSH, LQKENI. With V trimmed by 5 bases and J by 4 bases, 8 bases remained unmatched. The DNA of the CDR3 is TGTGCCAGCTCAATCCCCGGGACAGGGACAGAGACCCAGTACTTC. Translation gives CASSIPGTGTETQYF. The full variable domain, in which reference TRBV18 and TRBJ2-5 provide the parts outside the CDR3, is NAGVMQNPRHLVRRRGQEARLRCSPMKGHSHVYWYRQLPEEGLKFMVYLQKENIIDESGMPKERFSAEFPKEGPSILRIQQVVRGDSAAYFCASSIPGTGTETQYFGPGTRLLVL.

This clone has a handful of counts. The genes are TRBV5-1 and TRBJ2-1; 12 bases line up with TRBD2. The germline gives CDR1 SGHRS, CDR2 YFSETQ. The CDR3 extends over 15 amino acids. V trimming: 0 bases; J trimming: 9 bases; junction bases outside the gene matches: 4. Written as DNA, the CDR3 is TGCGCCAGCAGCTTGGGACTAGCGGGAGCGGGTGAGCAGTTCTTC. It encodes CASSLGLAGAGEQFF.

This clone was detected only a few times. The V call is TRBV5-5, the J call TRBJ2-7, with TRBD2 as a possible D gene (5 bases). The CDR3 covers 17 residues. Germline CDR1 and CDR2: SGHKS and YYEKEE (reference sequence). Trimming shortened V by 4 bases and J by 0 bases, and 20 bases separated the two germline ends. CDR3 sequence reads: CASSQALDSLSSYEQYF. For the CDR3, the DNA is TGTGCCAGCAGCCAGGCCCTGGACTCCCTGAGCTCCTACGAGCAGTACTTC. Drawing the rest from reference TRBV5-5 and TRBJ2-7, the complete variable domain is DAGVTQSPTHLIKTRGQQVTLRCSPISGHKSVSWYQQVLGQGPQFIFQYYEKEERGRGNFPDRFSARQFPNYSSELNVNALLLGDSALYLCASSQALDSLSSYEQYFGPGTRLTVT.

Here the CDR3 DNA reads TGTGCCAGCAGGAGTTTCCTAGCGGGAGCCTCCTACGAGCAGTACTTC. Encoded protein: CASRSFLAGASYEQYF. The V call is TRBV11-2, the J call TRBJ2-5; 10 nucleotides align to TRBD2. The J call is uncertain, as TRBJ2-7 better fits the DNA end. The CDR3 loop spans 16 amino acids. Germline CDR1 SGHAT, CDR2 FQNNGV.

This clone was seen more than once but under ten times. The chain carries TRBV4-2 and TRBJ2-1; 7 bases are shared with TRBD2. This CDR3 contains 16 residues. Germline CDR1 reads LGHNA; CDR2 reads YNFKEQ. Losses at the gene ends were 1 base for V and 9 bases for J; bases not matched to a gene: 12. The CDR3 region is CASSQGGGGSGGEQFF. The CDR3 DNA is TGTGCCAGCAGCCAAGGCGGTGGCGGGAGTGGGGGTGAGCAGTTCTTC.

Only a few counts were recorded for this clone. V is TRBV7-2 and J is TRBJ2-5; TRBD1 matches 10 bases. In germline, CDR1 is SGHTA, CDR2 FQGNSA. The CDR3 sequence is 14 residues long. With 6 bases clipped from V and 6 bases from J, the junction kept 7 bases outside the gene matches. The CDR3 bases are TGTGCCAGCAGTCCGACAGGGGGCTCTAAGACCCAGTACTTC. Translated, it gives CASSPTGGSKTQYF.

The rearrangement joins TRBV6-5 to TRBJ2-7; the match to TRBD1 covers 7 bases. Germline V gives CDR1 MNHEY, CDR2 SVGAGI. The CDR3 is 13 amino acids. Trimming removed 7 bases from V and 3 bases from J; junction bases left unmatched: 6. DNA for the CDR3: TGTGCCAGCATGAGGGGGCGCAGCTACGAGCAGTACTTC. Translated, it gives CASMRGRSYEQYF.

The V gene is TRBV6-1, the J gene TRBJ1-1; 8 nucleotides line up with TRBD1. Trimming removed 7 bases from V and 3 bases from J; junction bases left unmatched: 7. CDR3 length: 14 amino acids. The germline CDR1 and CDR2 sequences are MNHNS and SASEGT. CDR3 protein: CASINDRGYTEAFF. CDR3 nucleotide sequence: TGTGCCAGCATCAATGACAGGGGTTACACTGAAGCTTTCTTT.

This CDR3 reads CASSLSGQLNTGELFF. In DNA form, the CDR3 reads TGTGCCAGCAGTTTATCGGGACAGTTGAACACCGGGGAGCTGTTTTTT. The V call is TRBV27, the J call TRBJ2-2, with 7 bases identical to TRBD1. Losses at the gene ends were 0 bases for V and 1 base for J; bases not matched to a gene: 2. The CDR3 length is 16 residues. The germline V gene encodes CDR1 MNHEY and CDR2 SMNVEV (reference sequence).

This clone was seen more than once but under ten times. The V call is TRBV6-6, the J call TRBJ1-1; no firm D call. The germline CDR1 and CDR2 sequences are MNHNY and SVGAGI (reference sequence). Trimming removed 4 bases at V and 5 bases at J, with 8 bases between. The CDR3 has 12 amino acids. The CDR3 loop reads CASSFDKTEAFF. The CDR3 region has the DNA TGTGCCAGCAGTTTCGACAAGACTGAAGCTTTCTTT.

This clone occurred a few times. The V call is TRBV7-9, the J call TRBJ1-5, with TRBD1 as a possible D gene (5 bases). CDR1 is SEHNR and CDR2 is FQNEAQ in the germline V gene (reference sequence). This CDR3 has 12 residues. V dropped 5 bases and J dropped 9 bases, with 11 bases sitting between them. Here the CDR3 DNA reads TGTGCCAGCAGCCTAGACGGGGGGCCCCAGCATTTT. The encoded protein is CASSLDGGPQHF.

This clone turned up a few times. The chain employs TRBV6-6 and TRBJ1-2; 8 bases agree with TRBD1. Germline V CDR1 and CDR2: MNHNY, SVGAGI (reference sequence). CDR3 size: 14 residues. The J segment lost 7 bases and the V segment lost 2 bases, leaving 6 bases of the junction unmatched. Here the CDR3 reads CASSYTTGAGGYTF. CDR3 DNA sequence: TGTGCCAGCAGTTACACGACAGGGGCGGGTGGCTACACCTTC.

The chain couples TRBV30 to TRBJ2-2, with D possibly matching TRBD1 (5 bases). V was pared by 3 bases and J by 1 base, with 15 bases between. The CDR3 sequence is 16 residues long. CDR1 GTSNPN and CDR2 SVGIG come from the germline V gene (reference sequence). The CDR3, as DNA: TGTGCCTGGAGACGGAGCTGGCAGGGGAACACCGGGGAGCTGTTTTTT. Protein sequence: CAWRRSWQGNTGELFF.